The 32 T cell receptor beta chains presented below share a single source sample, sequenced in a study of identical twins. TCRdb re-called the 5' RACE reads with MiXCR, one entry per CDR3 protein. Altogether 450,000 or so distinct CDR3 sequences are present, approximately 25% being singletons, with the ten largest covering about 2.7%. This sample was also put to use in a study of T cells expressing NK-cell markers.

The sequencing input was CD4+ T cells sorted from blood. These receptors were obtained from a woman in her late teens or twenties in good health.

This chain links TRBV6-5 with TRBJ1-5; D remains unclear. CDR1 MNHEY and CDR2 SVGAGI come from the germline V gene. This CDR3 region has 16 residues. Trimming took 2 bases from V and 4 from J, leaving 15 bases between them. The CDR3 DNA follows: TGTGCCAGCAGTTACCGCGCACGGGAGAGAAATCAGCCCCAGCATTTT. Protein sequence: CASSYRARERNQPQHF.

This clonotype has a handful of counts. A read error may account for a junction end that differs from germline. The genes are TRBV20-1 and TRBJ1-1, with 7 positions matching TRBD1. Germline V gene lookup returns CDR1 DFQATT and CDR2 SNEGSKA (reference sequence). This CDR3 has 16 amino acids. CDR3: CSAFFSWTGRNIEAFF. CDR3 coding DNA: TGCAGTGCTTTTTTTAGTTGGACAGGTAGGAACATTGAAGCTTTCTTT.

V gene TRBV5-1 combines with J gene TRBJ2-1; the match to TRBD2 covers 7 bases. CDR3 length: 13 amino acids. The J segment lost 10 bases and the V segment lost 2 bases, leaving 6 bases of the junction unmatched. Germline CDR1 SGHRS, CDR2 YFSETQ. CDR3 in amino acids: CASSFTSDSEQFF. The CDR3 coding sequence is TGCGCCAGCAGCTTCACTAGCGACTCAGAGCAGTTCTTC.

V and J are TRBV12-3 or TRBV12-4 and TRBJ2-4, with TRBD2 as a possible D gene (5 bases). With 7 bases removed from V and 0 bases from J, the gap between germline ends came to 16 bases. The CDR3 spans 16 residues. CDR3: CASTLGVALAKNIQYF. The CDR3 DNA reads as TGTGCCAGCACTCTCGGGGTTGCTCTAGCCAAAAACATTCAGTACTTC.

V gene TRBV6-1 combines with J gene TRBJ1-1, with 12 positions matching TRBD1. Unmatched junction bases numbered 3, after V lost 6 bases and J lost 4 bases. The CDR3 length is 14 residues. Germline CDR1 reads MNHNS; CDR2 reads SASEGT. CDR3 nucleotides: TGTGCCAGCAGCCGGGACAGGGGGCCCACTGAAGCTTTCTTT. Protein product: CASSRDRGPTEAFF.

V and J are TRBV7-2 and TRBJ2-5, with 9 bases aligning to TRBD2. Germline V lookup: CDR1 SGHTA, CDR2 FQGNSA. Germline trimming cut 5 bases from V and 13 bases from J; bases unmatched to any gene: 8. CDR3 size: 12 residues. The CDR3 protein is CASSPLAGPPYF. Written as DNA, the CDR3 is TGTGCCAGCAGCCCACTAGCGGGCCCTCCGTACTTC.

The chain combines TRBV20-1 with TRBJ2-7; TRBD1 aligns across 9 bases. The CDR3 covers 14 residues. The V gene's germline CDR1 is DFQATT and CDR2 SNEGSKA (reference sequence). The J segment lost 6 bases and the V segment lost 3 bases, leaving 9 bases of the junction unmatched. The CDR3 loop reads CSASGGQGRGEQYF. For the CDR3, the DNA is TGCAGTGCTAGTGGGGGACAGGGTCGCGGCGAGCAGTACTTC.

This clonotype appeared many times. V usage is TRBV20-1 and J usage is TRBJ1-4; D is unclear. CDR1 and CDR2 (germline): DFQATT, SNEGSKA (reference sequence). CDR3 length: 14 amino acids. The V end lost 6 bases, the J end lost 3 bases, and 14 bases lay between the germline ends. CDR3 in DNA: TGCAGTGCCGAACCTTGGTCCTCTAATGAAAAACTGTTTTTT. Amino acid sequence: CSAEPWSSNEKLFF.

This chain uses TRBV20-1 with TRBJ2-7; tentative D call: TRBD2 (6 bases). V lost 0 bases to trimming and J lost 1 base, with 16 bases between them. This CDR3 is 16 amino acids long. The germline CDR1 and CDR2 sequences are DFQATT and SNEGSKA (reference sequence). In nucleotides, the CDR3 is TGCAGTGCTAGAGATAACGGGCGGGGAGGATCCTACGAGCAGTACTTC. It translates to CSARDNGRGGSYEQYF.

The J gene is TRBJ2-1, the V gene TRBV7-9, with 7 bases matching TRBD1. Losses at the gene ends were 3 bases for V and 16 bases for J; bases not matched to a gene: 12. The CDR3 has 13 amino acids. Germline V gene sequence: CDR1 SEHNR, CDR2 FQNEAQ (reference sequence). This CDR3 is CASSFELGGVCFF. CDR3 nucleotide sequence: TGTGCCAGCAGCTTTGAACTAGGGGGCGTTTGTTTCTTC. Filled out from reference TRBV7-9 and TRBJ2-1, the complete variable domain reads DTGVSQNPRHKITKRGQNVTFRCDPISEHNRLYWYRQTLGQGPEFLTYFQNEAQLEKSRLLSDRFSAERPKGSFSTLEIQRTEQGDSAMYLCASSFELGGVCFFGPGTRLTVL.

This clonotype was counted between two and nine times. The rearrangement uses TRBV6-5 and TRBJ2-3, with unresolved D. V was pared by 2 bases and J by 0 bases, with 12 bases between. The CDR3 extends over 16 amino acids. CDR1 is MNHEY, CDR2 SVGAGI, per germline. As DNA, the CDR3 is TGTGCCAGCAGTTACCGTGGCGGCGCTAGCACAGATACGCAGTATTTT. Amino acids: CASSYRGGASTDTQYF.

The rearrangement links TRBV18 to TRBJ2-3; unclear D gene. CDR1 and CDR2 (germline): KGHSH, LQKENI. Trimming cost V 3 bases and J 5 bases, with 9 bases left between them. This CDR3 spans 13 amino acids. This chain's CDR3 is CASSPLLKDTQYF. CDR3 sequence (DNA): TGTGCCAGCTCACCGTTACTGAAAGATACGCAGTATTTT. Full variable domain (missing parts from reference TRBV18 and TRBJ2-3): NAGVMQNPRHLVRRRGQEARLRCSPMKGHSHVYWYRQLPEEGLKFMVYLQKENIIDESGMPKERFSAEFPKEGPSILRIQQVVRGDSAAYFCASSPLLKDTQYFGPGTRLTVL.

This clonotype came up a few times. This sequence joins TRBV20-1 and TRBJ2-1; 11 bases fit TRBD1. CDR3 size: 14 residues. The junction had 4 bases not matched to a gene; V was cut back by 5 bases and J by 4 bases. Germline loops: CDR1 DFQATT, CDR2 SNEGSKA (reference sequence). The CDR3 sequence is CSAGGTGGYNEQFF. For the CDR3, the DNA is TGCAGTGCTGGAGGGACAGGGGGATACAATGAGCAGTTCTTC.

The chain is built from TRBV7-8 and TRBJ1-4; D is undetermined. The CDR3 extends over 15 amino acids. Trimming took 5 bases from V and 8 from J, leaving 18 bases between them. Germline CDR1 reads SGHVS; CDR2 reads FQNEAQ. The CDR3 protein is CASSRSVPHSEKLFF. The CDR3 DNA sequence: TGTGCCAGCAGCCGATCAGTGCCTCATTCCGAAAAACTGTTTTTT.

In this sample, this clonotype turned up a few times. This rearrangement joins TRBV5-1 to TRBJ1-1; weak D call: TRBD1 (5 bases). Germline values: CDR1 SGHRS, CDR2 YFSETQ. CDR3 length: 14 residues. Trimming took off 4 bases at V and 2 bases at J, with 12 bases between the two ends. The CDR3, as DNA: TGCGCCAGCAGCAGGGGCGCGGGTAACACTGAAGCTTTCTTT. As protein: CASSRGAGNTEAFF.

Details on this clonotype: A much larger clone lies a single base off, so this may be a read error. V gene TRBV6-2 or TRBV6-3 combines with J gene TRBJ2-5; D may be TRBD1 (5 bases). This CDR3 spans 13 amino acids. Per the germline V gene, CDR1 is MNHEY and CDR2 is SVGEGT. V was cut by 6 bases and J by 1 base, with 9 bases left in between. The CDR3 nucleotides read TGTGCCAGCAGCCGACAGAGCCAAGAGACCCAGTACTTC. Protein product: CASSRQSQETQYF.

This sequence joins TRBV5-6 and TRBJ1-2, with D possibly being TRBD1 (5 bases). Germline V lookup: CDR1 SGHDT, CDR2 YYEEEE. Trimming removed 4 bases from V and 5 bases from J, with 21 bases in between. CDR3 size: 16 residues. CDR3 coding DNA: TGTGCCAGCAGCCACCAGCCCGGTGGGGGATTTTATGGCTACACCTTC. Translating gives CASSHQPGGGFYGYTF.

V usage is TRBV6-2 or TRBV6-3 and J usage is TRBJ1-1; D may be TRBD1 (5 bases). V lost 6 bases, J lost 2 bases, and 10 bases lay in between. This CDR3 spans 13 amino acids. Germline CDR1 MNHEY, CDR2 SVGEGT. The CDR3 loop is CASRYRTNTEAFF. For the CDR3, the DNA is TGTGCCAGCAGGTACAGGACAAACACTGAAGCTTTCTTT.

This clonotype was counted only a few times. The chain combines TRBV7-2 with TRBJ2-5; D perhaps matches TRBD2 (6 bases). V lost 1 base and J lost 6, with 12 bases in between. The CDR3 sequence is 14 residues long. The germline CDR1 and CDR2 sequences are SGHTA and FQGNSA. The CDR3: CASSLDAGKKTQYF. CDR3 sequence (DNA): TGTGCCAGCAGCTTAGACGCGGGGAAAAAGACCCAGTACTTC.

J is TRBJ2-7 and V is TRBV5-6; D might be TRBD1 (6 bases). The CDR3 extends over 13 amino acids. The V end was cut by 0 bases, the J end by 6 bases, with 10 bases between. Germline V gene lookup returns CDR1 SGHDT and CDR2 YYEEEE. Here the CDR3 DNA reads TGTGCCAGCAGCTTGGTTTTAGGGGGCGAGCAGTACTTC. Translation gives CASSLVLGGEQYF.

This clonotype was seen a handful of times. The chain recombines TRBV3-1 with TRBJ2-1; 13 bases line up with TRBD2. V dropped 10 bases and J dropped 7; count of bases not matched to a gene: 7. CDR1 and CDR2 (germline): LGHDT, YNNKEL (reference sequence). CDR3 length: 14 residues. CDR3 amino acids: CATTGLAGMNEQFF. DNA of the CDR3: TGTGCCACCACGGGACTAGCGGGGATGAATGAGCAGTTCTTC.

The chain uses TRBV10-3 and TRBJ2-7, with 9 bases aligning to TRBD2. There are 14 residues in the CDR3. Germline V gene lookup returns CDR1 ENHRY and CDR2 SYGVKD. J was trimmed by 7 bases and V by 8 bases; bases with no gene match: 12. As DNA, the CDR3 is TGTGCCATCCGGACTAGCGTGACCGAAAGAGAGCAGTACTTC. This sequence encodes CAIRTSVTEREQYF.

This clonotype was recorded once. The V and J genes are TRBV19 and TRBJ2-6; D unclear. The CDR3 is 15 amino acids. V lost 6 bases to trimming and J lost 0 bases, with 9 bases between them. The germline gives CDR1 LNHDA, CDR2 SQIVND (reference sequence). CDR3 sequence: CASSDSSSGANVLTF. The DNA of the CDR3 is TGTGCCAGTAGCGACTCCAGCTCTGGGGCCAACGTCCTGACTTTC.

This clonotype has only a few counts. This chain links TRBV6-5 with TRBJ1-5; D remains unclear. V was cut by 0 bases and J by 3 bases, with 9 bases left in between. Per germline, CDR1 MNHEY and CDR2 SVGAGI. The CDR3 covers 15 residues. CDR3 DNA sequence: TGTGCCAGCAGTTACTCGCTGGGGTACAATCAGCCCCAGCATTTT. Translation gives CASSYSLGYNQPQHF.

This clonotype was observed a handful of times. The junction and the germline gene differ at one end; a read error may be behind it. This chain joins TRBV6-1 and TRBJ2-5, with D perhaps assigned TRBD1 or TRBD2 (5 bases each). In germline, CDR1 is MNHNS, CDR2 SASEGT. This CDR3 region has 15 residues. The CDR3 sequence is CASTRTGTDQETQYF. CDR3 bases: TGTGCCAGCACCAGAACCGGGACCGACCAGGAGACCCAGTACTTC.

This clonotype was recorded a few times. The chain employs TRBV20-1 and TRBJ2-7; TRBD2 aligns across 11 bases. The CDR3 covers 15 residues. Germline V gene data show CDR1 as DFQATT and CDR2 as SNEGSKA (reference sequence). With V trimmed by 5 bases and J by 6 bases, 12 bases remained unmatched. DNA for the CDR3: TGCAGTGCTCCTCTGACTACTAGCGGGAGAGGCGAGCAGTACTTC. It translates to CSAPLTTSGRGEQYF.

The V and J genes are TRBV20-1 and TRBJ2-3; TRBD2 matches at 7 bases. Per the germline V gene, CDR1 is DFQATT and CDR2 is SNEGSKA (reference sequence). V dropped 6 bases and J dropped 3; count of bases not matched to a gene: 9. The CDR3 length is 14 residues. This chain's CDR3 is CSASVGGSTDTQYF. The CDR3 DNA reads as TGCAGTGCCTCTGTGGGAGGGTCGACAGATACGCAGTATTTT.

This clonotype was recorded many times. The J gene is TRBJ1-2, the V gene TRBV14; the D gene is possibly TRBD1 (5 bases). There are 13 residues in the CDR3. V was shortened by 2 bases and J by 3 bases, with 7 bases between the two germline ends. Germline V CDR1 and CDR2: SGHDN, FVKESK. In nucleotides, the CDR3 is TGTGCCAGCAGCCAACAGGGTTACTATGGCTACACCTTC. This encodes CASSQQGYYGYTF.

The CDR3 spells CSVNGQNSDGEAFF. The CDR3, as DNA: TGCAGCGTAAATGGACAGAATTCGGACGGTGAAGCTTTCTTT. This sequence joins TRBV29-1 and TRBJ1-1; D may be TRBD1 (6 bases). This CDR3 is 14 amino acids long. The V gene's germline CDR1 is SQVTM and CDR2 ANQGSEA. The V gene lost 6 bases and the J gene lost 7 bases, with 21 bases spanning the gap.

The chain couples TRBV5-6 to TRBJ2-5, with TRBD2 matching 11 bases. The CDR3 extends over 13 amino acids. Unmatched junction bases numbered 1, after V lost 4 bases and J lost 5 bases. Germline CDR1 reads SGHDT; CDR2 reads YYEEEE. The CDR3 bases are TGTGCCAGCAGCACTAGCGGGAGCGAGACCCAGTACTTC. Translating it yields CASSTSGSETQYF.

This chain joins TRBV7-3 and TRBJ2-1, with D perhaps assigned TRBD1 or TRBD2 (5 bases each). The V and J ends lost 6 bases and 4 bases respectively, with 13 bases between them. The V gene's germline CDR1 is SGHTA and CDR2 FQGTGA. The CDR3 totals 14 residues. CDR3 nucleotides: TGTGCCAGCAGTAGTCCGGGACCATACAATGAGCAGTTCTTC. Amino acid sequence: CASSSPGPYNEQFF.

This chain links TRBV7-9 with TRBJ2-1; 8 bases agree with TRBD2. Unmatched junction bases numbered 12, after V lost 5 bases and J lost 6 bases. Germline CDR1 is SEHNR and CDR2 is FQNEAQ (reference sequence). The CDR3 totals 16 residues. The CDR3 sequence: CASSPPALADFNEQFF. In DNA form, the CDR3 reads TGTGCCAGCAGCCCACCGGCACTAGCGGACTTCAATGAGCAGTTCTTC.